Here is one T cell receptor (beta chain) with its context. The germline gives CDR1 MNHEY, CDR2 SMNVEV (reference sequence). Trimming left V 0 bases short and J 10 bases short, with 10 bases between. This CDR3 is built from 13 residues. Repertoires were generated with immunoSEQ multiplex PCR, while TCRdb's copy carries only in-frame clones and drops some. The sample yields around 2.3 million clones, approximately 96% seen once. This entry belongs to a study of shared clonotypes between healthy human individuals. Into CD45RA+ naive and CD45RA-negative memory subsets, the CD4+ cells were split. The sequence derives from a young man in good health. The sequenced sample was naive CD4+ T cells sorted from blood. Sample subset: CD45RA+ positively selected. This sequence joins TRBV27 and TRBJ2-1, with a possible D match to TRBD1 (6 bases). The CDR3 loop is CASSLSRGYEQFF. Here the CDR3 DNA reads TGTGCCAGCAGTTTATCGAGGGGGTACGAGCAGTTCTTC.